One sample yielded the 20 T cell receptor beta chains listed below, sequenced in a study of shared clonotypes between healthy human individuals. The naive CD8 fraction comprised CD45RO-negative cells positively selected for CCR7 and excluded terminally differentiated effector memory CD45RA+ cells. Only in-frame clones appear in the TCRdb table, and some are missing; sequencing was by immunoSEQ multiplex PCR. This table holds approximately 2,200,000 clones, 85% to 95% found once. Specimen: naive CD8+ T cells from PBMCs. These receptors all come from a man between 18 and 35 years old in good health. Some clones in this sample may be carry-over from other donors' samples.

This chain links TRBV9 with TRBJ2-2, with a weak D call TRBD2 (6 bases). V was pared by 0 bases and J by 0 bases, with 9 bases between. CDR3 size: 16 residues. Germline lookup yields CDR1 SGDLS and CDR2 YYNGEE. This chain's CDR3 is CASSVAVAANTGELFF. The CDR3 bases are TGTGCCAGCAGCGTAGCGGTAGCGGCGAACACCGGGGAGCTGTTTTTT.

This chain joins TRBV15 and TRBJ2-7; the match to TRBD2 covers 8 bases. Losses at the gene ends were 5 bases for V and 0 bases for J; bases not matched to a gene: 12. Looked up from germline, CDR1 is LNHNV and CDR2 is YYDKDF (reference sequence). This CDR3 region has 17 residues. The CDR3 loop is CATSHGREGPYSYEQYF. The CDR3 bases are TGTGCCACCAGCCACGGGAGGGAGGGGCCCTACTCCTACGAGCAGTACTTC.

This clone appeared a single time. The genes are TRBV6-5 and TRBJ2-5, with D uncertain. This CDR3 comprises 13 residues. CDR1 is MNHEY and CDR2 is SVGAGI in the germline V gene. The ends were cut back, 3 bases at V and 2 bases at J, with 7 bases in the middle. The CDR3: CASSYDWQETQYF. Written as DNA, the CDR3 is TGTGCCAGCAGTTATGACTGGCAAGAGACCCAGTACTTC.

V gene TRBV29-1 combines with J gene TRBJ2-2, with 8 bases that match TRBD1. The V gene end was trimmed by 4 bases and the J gene end by 4 bases; junction bases not matched to a gene: 8. This CDR3 has 15 residues. The germline CDR1 and CDR2 sequences are SQVTM and ANQGSEA. CDR3 coding DNA: TGCAGCGTTGGGGGCCAGGGGGCAGGCACCGGGGAGCTGTTTTTT. This sequence encodes CSVGGQGAGTGELFF.

The chain combines TRBV27 with TRBJ2-7, with 8 bases aligning to TRBD1. The CDR3 is 16 residues long. CDR1 MNHEY and CDR2 SMNVEV come from the germline V gene (reference sequence). After removal of 3 bases from V and 1 base from J, the junction contained 8 bases not matched to a gene. CDR3 in DNA: TGTGCCAGCAGTTTTCTTCCCGGACAGGGATCCTACGAGCAGTACTTC. Its translation is CASSFLPGQGSYEQYF.

The chain joins TRBV5-6 to TRBJ2-7; the match to TRBD1 covers 8 bases. The germline gives CDR1 SGHDT, CDR2 YYEEEE. CDR3 length: 16 residues. Germline trimming cut 0 bases from V and 3 bases from J; bases unmatched to any gene: 8. CDR3 DNA sequence: TGTGCCAGCAGCTTGGGGCCCGGGACAGGCGTCTACGAGCAGTACTTC. Residues: CASSLGPGTGVYEQYF.

The V and J genes are TRBV7-6 and TRBJ2-7, with D possibly called TRBD1 or TRBD2 (5 bases each). Germline V gene sequence: CDR1 SGHVS, CDR2 FNYEAQ. The CDR3 runs to 13 residues. V was shortened by 2 bases and J by 3 bases, with 8 bases between the two germline ends. The CDR3 nucleotides are TGTGCCAGCAGCTTAATTGGGGGCTACGAGCAGTACTTC. Translating it yields CASSLIGGYEQYF.

In nucleotides, the CDR3 is TGTGCCAGCATCCCGTGGCAGTATAGCAATCAGCCCCAGCATTTT. Translation gives CASIPWQYSNQPQHF. The chain recombines TRBV28 with TRBJ1-5; D gene uncertain. Trimming pared 7 bases from V and 0 bases from J, leaving 13 bases between. Germline CDR1 and CDR2: MDHEN and SYDVKM. The CDR3 runs to 15 residues.

This chain connects TRBV19 to TRBJ1-4; D is unresolved. Trimming pared 3 bases from V and 5 bases from J, leaving 13 bases between. This CDR3 contains 15 residues. The germline gives CDR1 LNHDA, CDR2 SQIVND (reference sequence). The CDR3 bases are TGTGCCAGTAGTATCTGGTACAGAGAAAATGAAAAACTGTTTTTT. As protein: CASSIWYRENEKLFF.

This clone was recorded once. The chain is built from TRBV6-1 and TRBJ2-2; perhaps TRBD2 as D (5 bases). The CDR3 is made up of 14 amino acids. V dropped 0 bases and J dropped 3 bases, with 5 bases sitting between them. The germline CDR1 and CDR2 sequences are MNHNS and SASEGT. The DNA of the CDR3 is TGTGCCAGCAGTGAAGCGGGAGACACCGGGGAGCTGTTTTTT. Translating it yields CASSEAGDTGELFF.

The rearrangement links TRBV25-1 to TRBJ1-1; no definite D call. V was pared by 8 bases and J by 10 bases, with 11 bases between. The length of the CDR3 is 10 residues. Germline V gene lookup returns CDR1 MGHDK and CDR2 SYGVNS. This CDR3 is CASQDSRAFF. CDR3 bases: TGTGCCAGCCAAGATTCGCGAGCTTTCTTT.

CDR3 in DNA: TGTGCCAGTGGTAGGGGATGGGAGACCCAGTACTTC. This gives the protein CASGRGWETQYF. The chain joins TRBV19 to TRBJ2-5; a possible D gene is TRBD1 (5 bases). The CDR3 spans 12 residues. Between the trimmed V and J ends, which lost 8 bases and 5 bases, there was a span of 12 bases. Per the germline V gene, CDR1 is LNHDA and CDR2 is SQIVND (reference sequence).

This sequence joins TRBV28 and TRBJ1-1; TRBD1 might be the D (5 bases). V lost 4 bases and J lost 3, with 18 bases in between. CDR1 and CDR2 from the germline V gene are MDHEN and SYDVKM. CDR3 size: 16 residues. The CDR3 spells CASSSLPGWEHTEAFF. In DNA, the CDR3 is TGTGCCAGCAGTTCACTACCAGGGTGGGAGCACACTGAAGCTTTCTTT.

The chain joins TRBV27 to TRBJ2-7; D is uncertain. V was cut by 4 bases and J by 9 bases, with 10 bases left in between. Germline V gene lookup returns CDR1 MNHEY and CDR2 SMNVEV (reference sequence). This CDR3 contains 11 residues. CDR3 nucleotide sequence: TGTGCCAGCAGTTCTTCCTTCACGCAGTACTTC. Amino acids: CASSSSFTQYF.

J is TRBJ1-1 and V is TRBV7-9, with a possible D match to TRBD1 (6 bases). The length of the CDR3 is 16 residues. Between the trimmed V and J ends, which lost 4 bases and 3 bases, there was a span of 18 bases. The germline gives CDR1 SEHNR, CDR2 FQNEAQ (reference sequence). The CDR3 DNA reads as TGTGCCAGCAGCTCGAACCGGGACAAGGATGACACTGAAGCTTTCTTT. Protein sequence: CASSSNRDKDDTEAFF.

V and J are TRBV27 and TRBJ1-2; 8 positions agree with TRBD1. J was trimmed by 4 bases and V by 4 bases; bases with no gene match: 20. The CDR3 has 19 residues. Germline CDR1 is MNHEY and CDR2 is SMNVEV (reference sequence). The CDR3 sequence: CASSSTQRMTGVYGYGYTF. CDR3 in DNA: TGTGCCAGCAGTTCCACACAACGGATGACAGGGGTTTATGGCTATGGCTACACCTTC.

The chain links TRBV4-1 to TRBJ1-3, with no clear D. This CDR3 region has 17 residues. The germline V gene has CDR1 MGHRA and CDR2 YSYEKL. V lost 1 base to trimming and J lost 0 bases, with 13 bases between them. The CDR3 DNA is TGCGCCAGCAGCCAAGTGGTTTCAGAGAGCTCTGGAAACACCATATATTTT. It codes for CASSQVVSESSGNTIYF.

With regard to this clone: Other DNA sequences in this specimen translate into the identical CDR3. CDR3 amino acids: CASSLGLAGSTDTQYF. The CDR3 DNA reads as TGTGCCAGCAGCTTAGGACTAGCGGGAAGCACAGATACGCAGTATTTT. The V gene is TRBV11-2, the J gene TRBJ2-3; TRBD2 matches at 11 bases. Germline V lookup: CDR1 SGHAT, CDR2 FQNNGV. Unmatched junction bases numbered 0, after V lost 1 base and J lost 0 bases. This CDR3 is 16 amino acids long.

This clone was seen once. V gene TRBV14 combines with J gene TRBJ1-1, with D perhaps matching TRBD1 (6 bases). The CDR3 totals 17 residues. CDR1 SGHDN and CDR2 FVKESK come from the germline V gene. V lost 3 bases and J lost 5, with 22 bases in between. CDR3 bases: TGTGCCAGCAGCCAGTACTCAGGGGCCACTCGGGGGACTGAAGCTTTCTTT. This sequence encodes CASSQYSGATRGTEAFF.

The chain is built from TRBV27 and TRBJ2-7; no clear D. CDR1 and CDR2 from the germline V gene are MNHEY and SMNVEV (reference sequence). The V gene lost 6 bases and the J gene lost 2 bases, with 17 bases spanning the gap. The CDR3 spans 15 residues. Here the CDR3 reads CASRRLYAETYEQYF. CDR3 bases: TGTGCCAGCAGGAGACTTTACGCCGAAACCTACGAGCAGTACTTC.